These 26 T cell receptor beta chains were all obtained from the same sample, sequenced in a study of blood T cell repertoires in COVID-19. Assay: immunoSEQ multiplex PCR; the TCRdb copy retains only in-frame clones and omits some. Of 200,000 or so clones listed, around 85% were seen once; the top ten hold around 3%. The material sequenced was peripheral blood. Receptors were obtained from a man aged 60-69 years with acute or convalescent COVID-19.

The chain uses TRBV6-2 or TRBV6-3 and TRBJ2-3, with 8 bases identical to TRBD2. J lost 1 base, V lost 5 bases, and 8 bases had no gene match. The germline gives CDR1 MNHEY, CDR2 SVGEGT. CDR3 length: 16 residues. CDR3 DNA sequence: TGTGCCAGCAGTGACCGTAGCGGGATGGGCACAGATACGCAGTATTTT. Protein sequence: CASSDRSGMGTDTQYF.

The chain joins TRBV21-1 to TRBJ1-1. TRBV21-1 is noted as a pseudogene. The CDR3 length is 15 residues. CDR3 sequence reads: CASTPNPGRTTEAFF. CDR3 in DNA: TGTGCCAGCACCCCGAATCCCGGTAGAACGACTGAAGCTTTCTTT.

The V call is TRBV7-2, the J call TRBJ2-7, with 11 nucleotides matching TRBD1. The junction had 15 bases not matched to a gene; V was cut back by 5 bases and J by 3 bases. This CDR3 is 18 amino acids long. CDR1 SGHTA and CDR2 FQGNSA come from the germline V gene. The CDR3 DNA reads as TGTGCCAGCAGCCCGAGGACAGGGGGCGCAAGGAACCGCTACGAGCAGTACTTC. Translating gives CASSPRTGGARNRYEQYF. Full variable domain (remainder filled in from reference TRBV7-2 and TRBJ2-7): GAGVSQSPSNKVTEKGKDVELRCDPISGHTALYWYRQSLGQGLEFLIYFQGNSAPDKSGLPSDRFSAERTGGSVSTLTIQRTQQEDSAVYLCASSPRTGGARNRYEQYFGPGTRLTVT.

This clone appeared once. The chain has TRBV7-3 and TRBJ2-7; perhaps TRBD2 as D (6 bases). The CDR3 loop spans 16 amino acids. V was pared by 5 bases and J by 0 bases, with 17 bases between. Germline V CDR1 and CDR2: SGHTA, FQGTGA. CDR3 protein: CASSLTGVGNSYEQYF. The CDR3 nucleotides are TGTGCCAGCAGCCTTACGGGAGTGGGGAACTCCTACGAGCAGTACTTC.

This clone was counted only a few times. The chain is built from TRBV3-1 (or the pseudogene TRBV3-2) and TRBJ1-4; weak D call: TRBD1 (5 bases). V lost 6 bases and J lost 7, with 18 bases in between. The CDR3 has 15 residues. Germline CDR1 is LGHDT and CDR2 is YNNKEL (reference sequence). The DNA of the CDR3 is TGTGCCAGCAGGGACGGCGGGGGTTCGTTTGAAAAACTGTTTTTT. It is translated as CASRDGGGSFEKLFF.

This clone was detected only once. The rearrangement links TRBV28 to TRBJ2-7, with 12 bases fitting TRBD2. This CDR3 has 17 residues. From germline, CDR1 is MDHEN and CDR2 SYDVKM. V lost 7 bases to trimming and J lost 3 bases; unmatched junction nucleotides: 13. For the CDR3, the DNA is TGTGCCAGCACCCGTGAACTAGCGGGAGGACCGTGCTACGAGCAGTACTTC. Its translation is CASTRELAGGPCYEQYF.

The V and J genes are TRBV9 and TRBJ2-2, with 7 nucleotides matching TRBD1. The CDR3 extends over 17 amino acids. CDR1 SGDLS and CDR2 YYNGEE come from the germline V gene. V was clipped by 4 bases and J by 2 bases; unmatched bases: 11. CDR3 bases: TGTGCCAGCAGCACTCGAGGAACAGGGGCAAACACCGGGGAGCTGTTTTTT. Its translation: CASSTRGTGANTGELFF.

In DNA, the CDR3 is TGTGCCACCAGTGACGGGGGACAGGGGGAAGAAAAACTGTTTTTT. It is translated as CATSDGGQGEEKLFF. The J gene is TRBJ1-4, the V gene TRBV24-1; TRBD1 aligns across 11 bases. CDR3 length: 15 amino acids. With V trimmed by 4 bases and J by 8 bases, 5 bases remained unmatched. Germline values: CDR1 KGHDR, CDR2 SFDVKD.

The chain joins TRBV2 to TRBJ2-7; weak D call: TRBD2 (7 bases). This CDR3 region has 14 residues. CDR1 is SNHLY and CDR2 is FYNNEI in the germline V gene. V lost 1 base to trimming and J lost 5 bases, with 12 bases between them. CDR3 loop: CASSEGGGGNEQYF. DNA of the CDR3: TGTGCCAGCAGTGAAGGGGGAGGGGGAAACGAGCAGTACTTC.

The V call is TRBV9, the J call TRBJ1-3, with TRBD1 matching over 8 bases. The junction had 2 bases not matched to a gene; V was cut back by 4 bases and J by 2 bases. Germline lookup yields CDR1 SGDLS and CDR2 YYNGEE. The CDR3 contains 14 residues. CDR3 sequence: CASSTTGAGNTIYF. The CDR3 coding sequence is TGTGCCAGCAGCACGACAGGGGCTGGAAACACCATATATTTT.

The CDR3 here is CASSPGTGSGNTIYF. The CDR3 region has the DNA TGTGCCAGCAGCCCCGGGACAGGGTCCGGAAACACCATATATTTT. V usage is TRBV7-2 and J usage is TRBJ1-3; TRBD1 matches 9 bases. The CDR3 covers 15 residues. V was pared by 5 bases and J by 4 bases, with 6 bases of the junction left unmatched. Germline V gene lookup returns CDR1 SGHTA and CDR2 FQGNSA.

This sequence joins TRBV23-1 and TRBJ1-2; unclear D gene. TRBV23-1 is an ORF, and what it does is uncertain. V lost 10 bases and J lost 4, with 13 bases in between. This CDR3 has 12 amino acids. CDR3 in amino acids: CAKQMRAYGYTF. CDR3 nucleotides: TGCGCCAAACAGATGCGGGCCTATGGCTACACCTTC.

The chain has TRBV7-2 and TRBJ1-5, with 7 bases lining up with TRBD1. J gave up 4 bases and V 3 bases, and 6 bases lay outside the gene matches. CDR1 is SGHTA, CDR2 FQGNSA, per germline. This CDR3 is 15 amino acids long. CDR3 sequence: CASSLRQGTNQPQHF. CDR3 DNA: TGTGCCAGCAGCTTGCGACAGGGAACAAATCAGCCCCAGCATTTT.

This chain links TRBV9 with TRBJ2-1; 11 positions agree with TRBD2. The trim removed 3 bases at V and 3 bases at J, leaving 5 bases unmatched. The length of the CDR3 is 16 residues. Germline V gene data show CDR1 as SGDLS and CDR2 as YYNGEE. The CDR3 sequence is CASSGPLAGGYNEQFF. In DNA form, the CDR3 reads TGTGCCAGCAGCGGACCTCTAGCGGGAGGCTACAATGAGCAGTTCTTC. The full variable domain, completed using reference TRBV9 and TRBJ2-1, is DSGVTQTPKHLITATGQRVTLRCSPRSGDLSVYWYQQSLDQGLQFLIQYYNGEERAKGNILERFSAQQFPDLHSELNLSSLELGDSALYFCASSGPLAGGYNEQFFGPGTRLTVL.

This clone was recorded a few times. The V and J genes are TRBV11-3 and TRBJ1-4; the match to TRBD1 covers 7 bases. The CDR3 runs 18 residues. Germline CDR1 reads SGHNT; CDR2 reads YENEEA. V lost 6 bases, J lost 8 bases, and 21 bases stayed unmatched. The CDR3 nucleotides are TGTGCCAGCAGTTACCGGGACAGTTGGGTTAAGATACAAGAAAAACTGTTTTTT. Its translation: CASSYRDSWVKIQEKLFF. The entire variable domain, with the rest obtained from reference TRBV11-3 and TRBJ1-4, is as follows: EAGVVQSPRYKIIEKKQPVAFWCNPISGHNTLYWYLQNLGQGPELLIRYENEEAVDDSQLPKDRFSAERLKGVDSTLKIQPAELGDSAVYLCASSYRDSWVKIQEKLFFGSGTQLSVL.

The chain employs TRBV24-1 and TRBJ2-1; 14 bases match TRBD2. Germline loops: CDR1 KGHDR, CDR2 SFDVKD. V lost 3 bases to trimming and J lost 8 bases; unmatched junction nucleotides: 5. This CDR3 region has 16 residues. The CDR3 bases are TGTGCCACCAGTGATGTGACTAGCGGGAGGGCCTATGAGCAGTTCTTC. It is translated as CATSDVTSGRAYEQFF.

The chain carries TRBV19 and TRBJ1-2; the match to TRBD1 covers 10 bases. Germline values: CDR1 LNHDA, CDR2 SQIVND (reference sequence). V shed 3 bases and J 1 base; nucleotides not matched to a gene: 5. This CDR3 is built from 16 residues. CDR3 coding DNA: TGTGCCAGTAGTATTGGGACAGGGGTTGGTAACTATGGCTACACCTTC. It specifies CASSIGTGVGNYGYTF.

V is TRBV9 and J is TRBJ1-3; D gene ambiguous. CDR3 length: 15 amino acids. Trimming removed 3 bases from V and 0 bases from J, with 10 bases in between. In germline, CDR1 is SGDLS, CDR2 YYNGEE. Here the CDR3 DNA reads TGTGCCAGCAGCGCCGACAACCTCTCTGGAAACACCATATATTTT. This translates into CASSADNLSGNTIYF.

The chain uses TRBV28 and TRBJ2-5; TRBD2 aligns across 8 bases. V lost 4 bases and J lost 4; bases outside the gene matches: 8. Germline values: CDR1 MDHEN, CDR2 SYDVKM. CDR3 length: 15 residues. The CDR3 is CASSSLTGTRETQYF. DNA of the CDR3: TGTGCCAGCAGTTCCCTTACCGGGACTAGAGAGACCCAGTACTTC.

This clone is a singleton in its sample. V is TRBV5-1 and J is TRBJ2-5, with 10 positions matching TRBD2. This CDR3 contains 16 residues. Germline CDR1 SGHRS, CDR2 YFSETQ. J gave up 4 bases and V 0 bases, and 6 bases lay outside the gene matches. The CDR3 loop is CASSLAGTSDAETQYF. CDR3 sequence (DNA): TGCGCCAGCAGCTTGGCCGGGACTAGCGATGCAGAGACCCAGTACTTC.

The V gene is TRBV28, the J gene TRBJ2-5, with 8 bases aligning to TRBD2. V lost 6 bases, J lost 2 bases, and 17 bases stayed unmatched. Germline lookup yields CDR1 MDHEN and CDR2 SYDVKM. The CDR3 is 18 amino acids. The CDR3 nucleotides read TGTGCCAGCAGAGCCCCATCAGGAGCGGGAGTCGTACAAGAGACCCAGTACTTC. Encoded protein: CASRAPSGAGVVQETQYF.

V usage is TRBV25-1 and J usage is TRBJ1-1, with TRBD1 matching over 9 bases. This CDR3 region has 13 residues. The J segment lost 5 bases and the V segment lost 8 bases, leaving 6 bases of the junction unmatched. Germline-derived CDR1 and CDR2 are MGHDK and SYGVNS. The CDR3 region is CASRTGVDTEAFF. For the CDR3, the DNA is TGTGCCAGCCGGACAGGGGTGGATACTGAAGCTTTCTTT.

The rearrangement joins TRBV5-1 to TRBJ2-1; D gene ambiguous. Trimming stripped 3 bases from V and 3 bases from J, with 7 bases between. The CDR3 contains 13 residues. Germline V lookup: CDR1 SGHRS, CDR2 YFSETQ. The CDR3 region has the DNA TGCGCCAGCAGCTCGTCTAACTACAATGAGCAGTTCTTC. Its protein product is CASSSSNYNEQFF.

This clone occurred a few times. V is TRBV6-1 and J is TRBJ1-1; unclear D gene. Trimming took off 2 bases at V and 5 bases at J, with 21 bases between the two ends. Germline CDR1 reads MNHNS; CDR2 reads SASEGT. CDR3 length equals 17 residues. CDR3 bases: TGTGCCAGCAGTGAACCCCGGCCACTTAGAGGGATGACTGAAGCTTTCTTT. This gives the protein CASSEPRPLRGMTEAFF.

The CDR3 is CASSYEGLMGTEAFF. For the CDR3, the DNA is TGTGCCAGCAGTTACGAGGGTTTGATGGGCACTGAAGCTTTCTTT. The chain uses TRBV6-5 and TRBJ1-1; D gene ambiguous. CDR3 size: 15 residues. From germline, CDR1 is MNHEY and CDR2 SVGAGI. Between the trimmed V and J ends, which lost 2 bases and 4 bases, there was a span of 14 bases.

The chain couples TRBV5-3 to TRBJ2-7, with TRBD1 matching over 7 bases. TRBV5-3 is recorded as an ORF, its role being uncertain. The CDR3 runs 16 residues. The V segment lost 4 bases and the J segment 5 bases; nucleotides outside the gene matches: 15. CDR3 sequence (DNA): TGTGCCAGAAGCACACCAGACAGGGCGGGTTTTGACGAGCAGTACTTC. Residues: CARSTPDRAGFDEQYF.